The 2 T cell receptor beta chains listed next were all sequenced from one sample in a study of T cell responses to AZD1222 COVID-19 vaccine (dated by TCRdb to the early 2020s). According to the study, the label for this sample's time point signals: about 28 days (+/-7) after the second vaccine dose. The library came from the immunoSEQ multiplex PCR assay. TCRdb took over this immuneACCESS table, retaining in-frame rearrangements with V and J assigned. Such tables are incomplete; in checked studies, under half of the missing clones stem from an unresolved V gene, and the remainder is unexplained. Counted in this sample were roughly 170,000 clones; around 94% of them appeared once. The top ten hold approximately 1.5% of the sample. Specimen: peripheral blood, collected 28 days after the second AZD1222 dose. These receptors came from an adult who received the AZD1222 COVID-19 vaccine.

The chain couples TRBV12-2 to TRBJ1-2; whether TRBD1, the table's D call, matches the DNA was not checked. TRBV12-2 is listed as a pseudogene. The CDR3 runs 14 residues. The CDR3 loop reads CASRGPGTGYGYTF. CDR3 nucleotides: TGTGCAAGTCGCGGACCCGGGACAGGCTATGGCTACACCTTC.

J is TRBJ1-3 and V is TRBV4-1; D not resolved. This CDR3 spans 16 amino acids. Trimming removed 0 bases from V and 2 bases from J, with 11 bases in between. CDR1 is MGHRA, CDR2 YSYEKL, per germline. The CDR3 sequence is CASSQDVTGAGNTIYF. CDR3 bases: TGCGCCAGCAGCCAAGATGTGACCGGGGCTGGAAACACCATATATTTT.